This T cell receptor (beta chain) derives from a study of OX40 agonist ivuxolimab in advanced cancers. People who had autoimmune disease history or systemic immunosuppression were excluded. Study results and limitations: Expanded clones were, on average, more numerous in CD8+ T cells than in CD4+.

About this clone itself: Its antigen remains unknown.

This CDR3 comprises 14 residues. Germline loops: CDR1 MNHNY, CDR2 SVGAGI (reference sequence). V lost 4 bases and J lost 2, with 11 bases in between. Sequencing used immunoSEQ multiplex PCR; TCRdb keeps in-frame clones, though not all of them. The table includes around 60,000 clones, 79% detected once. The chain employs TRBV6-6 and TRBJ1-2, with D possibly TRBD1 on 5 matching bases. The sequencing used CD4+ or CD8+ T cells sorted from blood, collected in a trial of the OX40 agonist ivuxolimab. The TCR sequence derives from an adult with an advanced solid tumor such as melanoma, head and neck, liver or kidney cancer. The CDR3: CASSSSGENYGYTF. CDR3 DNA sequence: TGTGCCAGCAGTTCGTCGGGGGAAAACTATGGCTACACCTTC.